The clone carrying this TCR beta chain showed up just once. This sample is drawn from a study of T cell responses to AZD1222 COVID-19 vaccine. The data were produced by immunoSEQ multiplex PCR, yet TCRdb's version contains in-frame clones alone and is incomplete. The sample yields 130,000 or so clones, around 90% seen once. The sequencing here drew on peripheral blood, taken on day 0 of AZD1222 vaccination. This receptor was taken from an adult in good health.

The CDR3 sequence: CASSFYSSYNSPLHF. CDR3 coding DNA: TGTGCCAGCAGTTTTTATAGCTCCTATAATTCACCCCTCCACTTT. V and J are TRBV27 and TRBJ1-6; D gene uncertain. Germline-derived CDR1 and CDR2 are MNHEY and SMNVEV (reference sequence). This CDR3 is 15 amino acids long. Trimming removed 3 bases from V and 0 bases from J, with 6 bases in between.